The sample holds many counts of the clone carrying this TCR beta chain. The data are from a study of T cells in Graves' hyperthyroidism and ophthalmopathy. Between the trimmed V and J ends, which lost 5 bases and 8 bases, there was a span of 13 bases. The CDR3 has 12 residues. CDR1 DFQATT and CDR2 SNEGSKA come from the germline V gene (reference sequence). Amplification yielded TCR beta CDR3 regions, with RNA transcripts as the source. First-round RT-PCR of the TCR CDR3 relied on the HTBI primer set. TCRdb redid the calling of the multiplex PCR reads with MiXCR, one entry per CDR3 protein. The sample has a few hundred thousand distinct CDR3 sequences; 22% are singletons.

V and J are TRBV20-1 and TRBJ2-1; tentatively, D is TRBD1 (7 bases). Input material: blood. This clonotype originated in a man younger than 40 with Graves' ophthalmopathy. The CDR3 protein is CSAPQGGYEQFF. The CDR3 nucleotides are TGCAGTGCTCCCCAGGGGGGCTATGAGCAGTTCTTC.